The 5 T cell receptor beta chains below were found in one sample sequenced in a study of shared clonotypes between healthy human individuals. CD45RO-negative cells were positively selected for CCR7, leaving out terminally differentiated effector memory CD45RA+ cells. Sequenced by immunoSEQ multiplex PCR; TCRdb stores in-frame clones only, minus some. The sample holds around 1.9 million clones, approximately 92% seen once. Sequencing was done on a sample of naive CD8+ T cells from PBMCs. These receptors all come from a man aged 18 to 30 in good health. Some clones in this sample may be carry-over from other donors' samples.

The sample holds one count of this clone. This chain links TRBV14 with TRBJ2-2; weak D call: TRBD1 (6 bases). Deletions cut 9 bases from V and 7 bases from J, with 18 bases between. CDR3 length equals 14 residues. Germline V gene sequence: CDR1 SGHDN, CDR2 FVKESK. CDR3 sequence reads: CARERRGASGELFF. CDR3 DNA: TGTGCCAGGGAACGCAGGGGCGCAAGCGGGGAGCTGTTTTTT.

The chain has TRBV27 and TRBJ2-5; 8 positions agree with TRBD2. In germline, CDR1 is MNHEY, CDR2 SMNVEV (reference sequence). After removal of 4 bases from V and 5 bases from J, the junction contained 9 bases not matched to a gene. This CDR3 spans 15 amino acids. CDR3 DNA: TGTGCCAGCAGTTCCGTAGCGGGATGGGCGGAGACCCAGTACTTC. Its protein is CASSSVAGWAETQYF.

This sequence joins TRBV28 and TRBJ2-5, with TRBD1 matching 7 bases. Trimming at V came to 3 bases and at J to 5 bases, leaving 9 bases not matched to a gene. This CDR3 has 15 residues. Germline V gene data show CDR1 as MDHEN and CDR2 as SYDVKM. Here the CDR3 DNA reads TGTGCCAGCAGTTTGCCACAGGCGGACAGGGAGACCCAGTACTTC. Protein sequence: CASSLPQADRETQYF.

The chain is built from TRBV5-6 and TRBJ1-2; D perhaps matches TRBD1 (6 bases). V was trimmed by 0 bases and J by 6 bases, leaving 12 bases between them. The CDR3 runs 14 residues. CDR1 and CDR2 (germline): SGHDT, YYEEEE. The CDR3 nucleotides are TGTGCCAGCAGCTTGGCAGGGGATCCTAATGGCTACACCTTC. It is translated as CASSLAGDPNGYTF.

The gene calls are TRBV28 and TRBJ1-5; weak D call: TRBD1 (5 bases). This CDR3 spans 15 amino acids. Trimming took 7 bases from V and 2 from J, leaving 15 bases between them. Germline V lookup: CDR1 MDHEN, CDR2 SYDVKM. The CDR3 DNA sequence: TGTGCCAGCACCGATTATCGGGGCGGCAATCAGCCCCAGCATTTT. This encodes CASTDYRGGNQPQHF.